Listed below are T cell receptor beta chains from one sample, sequenced in a study of blood T cell repertoires in COVID-19. The table came from immunoSEQ multiplex PCR; TCRdb's copy has only in-frame clones and leaves some out. The table lists 100,000 to 150,000 clones, roughly nine tenths of them singletons, with 3.5% to 5.5% in the top ten. The source material was peripheral blood. Receptors originate from a man aged 60-69 years with COVID-19, enrolled during active disease. The CDR3 runs from the conserved cysteine through the conserved F or W.

V: TRBV7-2; length: 14; CDR3: CASSLLRGKNEQFF
V: TRBV19; length: 17; CDR3: CASSTKPGTGFTDTQYF
V: TRBV27; length: 14; CDR3: CASSFSPYQETQYF
V: TRBV5-1; length: 18; CDR3: CASSLAPGGTGDSYEQYF
V: TRBV4-1; length: 13; CDR3: CASSPMSYNEQFF
V: TRBV21-1; length: 17; CDR3: CASSNRTSRQQTDTQYF
V: TRBV19; length: 14; CDR3: CASSIDYSGNTIYF
V: TRBV3-1/TRBV3-2; length: 14; CDR3: CASSLGQGNQPQHF
V: TRBV2; length: 13; CDR3: CASSLDRVYEQYF
V: TRBV14; length: 15; CDR3: CASSQSGTGYQPQHF
V: TRBV10-2; length: 12; CDR3: CASTQGLDGYTF
V: TRBV10-2; length: 19; CDR3: CASTPPRGTPNIHTDTQYF
V: TRBV2; length: 13; CDR3: CASSWTGITEAFF
V: TRBV12-1; length: 11; CDR3: CASSFGLYNTF
V: TRBV9; length: 15; CDR3: CASSVDGVQYNEQFF
V: TRBV2; length: 14; CDR3: CASSEAEGAPEAFF
V: TRBV10-3; length: 14; CDR3: CAISDRDFYNEQFF
V: TRBV10-3; length: 16; CDR3: CAISGTSGGSTDTQYF
V: TRBV6-6; length: 15; CDR3: CASNYGGGALSGYTF
V: TRBV6-1; length: 17; CDR3: CASSDWTGTTTNEKLFF
V: TRBV29-1; length: 12; CDR3: CSGQGHNYEQYF
V: TRBV21-1; length: 17; CDR3: CASSKEALSPVRYEQYF
V: TRBV7-2; length: 13; CDR3: CASSLDGNSPLHF
V: TRBV7-2; length: 13; CDR3: CASSSSSGNTIYF
V: TRBV6-2/TRBV6-3; length: 15; CDR3: CASSWSGGSPNGYTF
V: TRBV5-8; length: 14; CDR3: CASSTPDRYYEQYF
V: TRBV6-2/TRBV6-3; length: 14; CDR3: CASSYGRNTGELFF
V: TRBV5-6; length: 14; CDR3: CASRTGTIGEKLFF
V: TRBV5-1; length: 19; CDR3: CASTTQPGQGSPEMDTQYF
V: TRBV20-1; length: 13; CDR3: CSASVQPNTEAFF
V: TRBV4-1; length: 17; CDR3: CASSQTLTGDSTYEQYF
V: TRBV21-1; length: 15; CDR3: CASSKGQGRNEKLFF
V: TRBV5-4; length: 15; CDR3: CASSPWDNAYNEQFF
V: TRBV10-1; length: 15; CDR3: CASISPRDRGRRWYF
V: TRBV12-3/TRBV12-4; length: 13; CDR3: CASTLLAETELFF